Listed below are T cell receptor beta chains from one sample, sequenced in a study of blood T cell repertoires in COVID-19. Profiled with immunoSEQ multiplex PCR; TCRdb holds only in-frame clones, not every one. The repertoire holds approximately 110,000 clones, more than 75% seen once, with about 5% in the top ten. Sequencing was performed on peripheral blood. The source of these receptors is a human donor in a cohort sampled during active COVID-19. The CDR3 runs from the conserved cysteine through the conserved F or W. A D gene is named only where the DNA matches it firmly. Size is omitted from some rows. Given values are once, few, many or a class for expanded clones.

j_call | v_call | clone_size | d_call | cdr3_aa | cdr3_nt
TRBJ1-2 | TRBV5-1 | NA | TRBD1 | CASTPQGTELYGYTF | TGCGCCAGCACTCCCCAGGGGACAGAGCTCTATGGCTACACCTTC
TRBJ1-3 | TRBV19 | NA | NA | CASSAQLHSGNTIYF | TGTGCCAGTAGTGCACAGCTCCACTCTGGAAACACCATATATTTT
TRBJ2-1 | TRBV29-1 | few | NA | CSARTGLGNREQFF | TGCAGCGCTCGAACGGGACTTGGGAATAGAGAGCAGTTCTTC
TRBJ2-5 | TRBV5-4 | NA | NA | CASSSRTVPETQYF | TGTGCCAGCAGCAGCCGGACAGTTCCAGAGACCCAGTACTTC
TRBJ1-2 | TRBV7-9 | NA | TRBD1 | CASSSPDRTGRGYTF | TGTGCCAGCAGCTCCCCCGACCGGACAGGGCGCGGCTACACCTTC
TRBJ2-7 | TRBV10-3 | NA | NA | CAIRDFGYYEQYF | TGTGCCATCAGGGACTTTGGATACTACGAGCAGTACTTC
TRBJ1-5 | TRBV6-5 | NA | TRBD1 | CASRLGQGNQPQHF | TGTGCCAGCAGACTCGGACAGGGTAATCAGCCCCAGCATTTT
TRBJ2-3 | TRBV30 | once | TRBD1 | CAWSVQGATDTQYF | TGTGCCTGGAGTGTACAGGGGGCAACAGATACGCAGTATTTT
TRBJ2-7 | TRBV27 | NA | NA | CASSLSGDYYEQYF | TGTGCCAGCAGCCTGTCGGGAGACTATTACGAGCAGTACTTC
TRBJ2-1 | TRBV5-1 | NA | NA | CASSLVAEPYNEQFF | TGCGCCAGCAGCTTGGTAGCGGAACCCTACAATGAGCAGTTCTTC
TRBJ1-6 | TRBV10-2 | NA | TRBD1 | CASRQQGARESPLHF | TGCGCCAGCAGGCAACAGGGGGCAAGAGAATCACCCCTCCACTTT
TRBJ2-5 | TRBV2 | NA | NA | CASPDSSETQYF | TGTGCCAGTCCGGACAGTTCAGAGACCCAGTACTTC
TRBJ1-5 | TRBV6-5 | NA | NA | CASRPGVSNQPQHF | TGTGCCAGCAGGCCAGGGGTGAGCAATCAGCCCCAGCATTTT